One and the same sample provided the 23 T cell receptor beta chains below, sequenced in a study of OX40 agonist ivuxolimab in advanced cancers. The repertoire was sequenced with immunoSEQ multiplex PCR; TCRdb's copy has only in-frame clones and lacks some. Of more than 80,000 clones detected, about 92% appear once; the ten largest clones hold around 0.28%. The sample in question was CD4+ or CD8+ T cells sorted from blood, obtained in a trial of the OX40 agonist ivuxolimab. These receptors were collected from an adult with an advanced solid tumor such as melanoma, head and neck, liver or kidney cancer.

The chain links TRBV4-3 to TRBJ1-3; no clear D. V was clipped by 4 bases and J by 0 bases, with 13 bases between them. Germline CDR1 and CDR2: LGHNA and YSLEER. CDR3 length: 16 amino acids. DNA for the CDR3: TGCGCCAGCAGCCTTGGGGATGGGGTCTCTGGAAACACCATATATTTT. Translation gives CASSLGDGVSGNTIYF.

The V and J genes are TRBV5-5 and TRBJ2-5; 9 positions agree with TRBD2. This CDR3 spans 15 amino acids. J gave up 5 bases and V 4 bases, and 9 bases lay outside the gene matches. Looked up from germline, CDR1 is SGHKS and CDR2 is YYEKEE (reference sequence). CDR3: CASSPRGGTGETQYF. The CDR3 bases are TGTGCCAGCAGCCCGCGGGGGGGTACCGGGGAGACCCAGTACTTC.

The chain couples TRBV10-3 to TRBJ2-7; D uncertain. The germline V and J ends were trimmed by 2 bases and 6 bases, with 8 bases remaining between them. The CDR3 has 12 amino acids. Germline CDR1 is ENHRY and CDR2 is SYGVKD. This CDR3 is CAISEAEREQYF. In DNA form, the CDR3 reads TGTGCCATCAGTGAGGCGGAGCGCGAGCAGTACTTC.

The rearrangement uses TRBV28 and TRBJ2-7; 12 bases agree with TRBD2. V gave up 5 bases and J gave up 4 bases; unmatched junction bases: 6. This CDR3 is built from 15 residues. CDR1 is MDHEN and CDR2 is SYDVKM in the germline V gene. CDR3: CASSSTSGRLYEQYV. The CDR3, as DNA: TGTGCCAGCAGTAGTACTAGCGGGAGGCTATACGAGCAGTACGTC.

The rearrangement joins TRBV18 to TRBJ2-2, with D unresolved. There are 13 residues in the CDR3. V was clipped by 0 bases and J by 4 bases, with 3 bases between them. The germline V gene has CDR1 KGHSH and CDR2 LQKENI. The CDR3 protein is CASSPPSTGELFF. CDR3 coding DNA: TGTGCCAGCTCACCACCGAGCACCGGGGAGCTGTTTTTT.

This clone was observed a handful of times. This CDR3 is CATSRVFYF. The CDR3, as DNA: TGTGCCACCAGCAGAGTCTTCTATTTT. The chain is built from TRBV15 and TRBJ1-3; D unclear. Trimming stripped 1 base from V and 16 bases from J, with 5 bases between. This CDR3 region has 9 residues. Germline values: CDR1 LNHNV, CDR2 YYDKDF (reference sequence).

With regard to this clone: Other nucleotide sequences from this sample produce the same CDR3. The genes are TRBV30 and TRBJ1-5; maybe TRBD1 (6 bases). Germline V lookup: CDR1 GTSNPN, CDR2 SVGIG (reference sequence). CDR3 length equals 13 residues. The ends were cut back, 0 bases at V and 5 bases at J, with 8 bases in the middle. Written as DNA, the CDR3 is TGTGCCTGGAGTGTACAGGGATATCAGCCCCAGCATTTT. This codes for CAWSVQGYQPQHF.

V and J are TRBV12-5 and TRBJ1-3; tentative D call: TRBD1 (5 bases). Germline loops: CDR1 LGHNT, CDR2 FRNRAP. The V gene lost 3 bases and the J gene lost 1 base, with 7 bases spanning the gap. CDR3 length: 14 amino acids. The DNA for the CDR3 is TGTGCTAGTGGTTTAGAGGGGTCTGGAAACACCATATATTTT. Protein: CASGLEGSGNTIYF.

This chain connects TRBV19 to TRBJ2-7; the D gene is possibly TRBD1 (5 bases). The CDR3 consists of 14 residues. Between the trimmed V and J ends, which lost 0 bases and 1 base, there was a span of 7 bases. The germline V gene has CDR1 LNHDA and CDR2 SQIVND (reference sequence). The CDR3 protein is CASSIDHRSYEQYF. The CDR3, as DNA: TGTGCCAGTAGTATAGATCACAGGTCCTACGAGCAGTACTTC. The whole variable domain, filled in from reference TRBV19 and TRBJ2-7, reads DGGITQSPKYLFRKEGQNVTLSCEQNLNHDAMYWYRQDPGQGLRLIYYSQIVNDFQKGDIAEGYSVSREKKESFPLTVTSAQKNPTAFYLCASSIDHRSYEQYFGPGTRLTVT.

The J gene is TRBJ1-6, the V gene TRBV6-5, with no clear D. CDR1 is MNHEY and CDR2 is SVGAGI in the germline V gene. V was pared by 6 bases and J by 10 bases, with 19 bases between. The CDR3 totals 15 residues. This chain's CDR3 is CASSPRRRLESPLHF. CDR3 nucleotide sequence: TGTGCCAGCAGCCCCAGGCGACGGCTAGAGTCACCCCTCCACTTT.

This chain connects TRBV7-9 to TRBJ1-1; D ambiguous. Germline V gene lookup returns CDR1 SEHNR and CDR2 FQNEAQ (reference sequence). The CDR3 runs to 13 residues. The V end was cut by 0 bases, the J end by 8 bases, with 10 bases between. The CDR3 DNA sequence: TGTGCCAGCAGCTTAGCCCCTACAGTAGAAGCTTTCTTT. Translated: CASSLAPTVEAFF.

This chain connects TRBV4-2 to TRBJ2-3; no definite D call. Germline assignment: CDR1 LGHNA and CDR2 YNFKEQ. This CDR3 spans 16 amino acids. Trimming cost V 3 bases and J 1 base, with 14 bases left between them. The chain's CDR3 is CASSQVTRAGTDTQYF. The CDR3 region has the DNA TGTGCCAGCAGCCAGGTTACCCGCGCTGGCACAGATACGCAGTATTTT.

This chain connects TRBV5-1 to TRBJ2-5; D gene uncertain. Germline V gene sequence: CDR1 SGHRS, CDR2 YFSETQ. Deletions cut 0 bases from V and 2 bases from J, with 5 bases between. CDR3 length equals 13 residues. CDR3 in DNA: TGCGCCAGCAGCTTGGGCGGACAAGAGACCCAGTACTTC. Translation: CASSLGGQETQYF. Looking up the rest from reference TRBV5-1 and TRBJ2-5 gives the full variable domain: KAGVTQTPRYLIKTRGQQVTLSCSPISGHRSVSWYQQTPGQGLQFLFEYFSETQRNKGNFPGRFSGRQFSNSRSEMNVSTLELGDSALYLCASSLGGQETQYFGPGTRLLVL.

This chain connects TRBV7-9 to TRBJ1-5, with 11 positions matching TRBD1. Germline-derived CDR1 and CDR2 are SEHNR and FQNEAQ (reference sequence). The CDR3 contains 16 residues. The V segment lost 5 bases and the J segment 4 bases; nucleotides outside the gene matches: 7. In nucleotides, the CDR3 is TGTGCCAGCAGCACCGCCGGGACAGGGGGAAATCAGCCCCAGCATTTT. It translates to CASSTAGTGGNQPQHF.

The chain couples TRBV5-5 to TRBJ2-7, with no clear D. Germline V gene data show CDR1 as SGHKS and CDR2 as YYEKEE (reference sequence). The CDR3 totals 15 residues. Trimming shortened V by 0 bases and J by 6 bases, and 16 bases separated the two germline ends. The CDR3 nucleotides are TGTGCCAGCAGCTTGGCCAATTCGTGGCAGCGCGAGCAGTACTTC. Translating it yields CASSLANSWQREQYF. The full variable domain, with the rest looked up from reference TRBV5-5 and TRBJ2-7, is DAGVTQSPTHLIKTRGQQVTLRCSPISGHKSVSWYQQVLGQGPQFIFQYYEKEERGRGNFPDRFSARQFPNYSSELNVNALLLGDSALYLCASSLANSWQREQYFGPGTRLTVT.

This clone was detected once. The rearrangement uses TRBV6-1 and TRBJ1-1, with D unresolved. Germline-derived CDR1 and CDR2 are MNHNS and SASEGT. V was pared by 3 bases and J by 0 bases, with 11 bases between. The CDR3 has 15 residues. The CDR3 sequence: CASSESWGMNTEAFF. The CDR3, as DNA: TGTGCCAGCAGTGAGAGCTGGGGAATGAACACTGAAGCTTTCTTT.

The CDR3 here is CASSEGPLYQETQYF. CDR3 DNA: TGTGCCAGCAGTGAAGGTCCGTTATACCAAGAGACCCAGTACTTC. The rearrangement uses TRBV6-1 and TRBJ2-5, with D uncertain. CDR1 MNHNS and CDR2 SASEGT come from the germline V gene. The CDR3 consists of 15 residues. Trimming left V 1 base short and J 0 bases short, with 9 bases between.

The chain uses TRBV2 and TRBJ2-5; no definite D call. Deletions cut 3 bases from V and 1 base from J, with 0 bases between. The CDR3 sequence is 11 residues long. CDR1 SNHLY and CDR2 FYNNEI come from the germline V gene. CDR3 amino acids: CASSDQETQYF. DNA for the CDR3: TGTGCCAGCAGTGACCAAGAGACCCAGTACTTC.

The chain links TRBV7-3 to TRBJ2-1; perhaps TRBD1 as D (5 bases). This CDR3 is built from 13 residues. With 5 bases removed from V and 8 bases from J, the gap between germline ends came to 13 bases. Germline V gene data show CDR1 as SGHTA and CDR2 as FQGTGA. This CDR3 is CASSQGRAYEQFF. The CDR3 DNA follows: TGTGCCAGCAGCCAGGGTCGGGCCTATGAGCAGTTCTTC.

The rearrangement uses TRBV6-5 and TRBJ1-2; 7 bases are a match to TRBD1. The junction had 8 bases not matched to a gene; V was cut back by 2 bases and J by 8 bases. CDR1 and CDR2 from the germline V gene are MNHEY and SVGAGI. This CDR3 has 14 residues. For the CDR3, the DNA is TGTGCCAGCAGTTACACGTTGACAGGGATCGGCTACACCTTC. It translates to CASSYTLTGIGYTF.

The CDR3 DNA reads as TGTGCCTGGACAGGACAGGCTGGGGCCAACGTCCTGACTTTC. Amino acid sequence: CAWTGQAGANVLTF. The chain employs TRBV30 and TRBJ2-6; 7 positions agree with TRBD1. Germline CDR1 is GTSNPN and CDR2 is SVGIG (reference sequence). The CDR3 is made up of 14 amino acids. V gave up 4 bases and J gave up 2 bases; unmatched junction bases: 2.

Of note for this clone: Sequence at one end of the junction differs from germline and may be a read error. The chain combines TRBV2 with TRBJ1-1; D is unresolved. Germline CDR1 and CDR2: SNHLY and FYNNEI. CDR3 size: 15 residues. CDR3 sequence (DNA): TGTGCCAGCAGCGAAGGAGGAGGAATCGACGCTGAAGCTTTCTTT. Translated, it gives CASSEGGGIDAEAFF.

The rearrangement links TRBV13 to TRBJ2-1; unclear D gene. This CDR3 is built from 15 residues. Deletions cut 5 bases from V and 6 bases from J, with 17 bases between. CDR1 is PRHDT, CDR2 FYEKMQ, per germline (reference sequence). CDR3 loop: CASSVGFPLSNEQFF. The DNA for the CDR3 is TGTGCCAGCAGCGTGGGATTTCCCTTAAGCAATGAGCAGTTCTTC. The whole variable domain, remainder taken from reference TRBV13 and TRBJ2-1, is AAGVIQSPRHLIKEKRETATLKCYPIPRHDTVYWYQQGPGQDPQFLISFYEKMQSDKGSIPDRFSAQQFSDYHSELNMSSLELGDSALYFCASSVGFPLSNEQFFGPGTRLTVL.